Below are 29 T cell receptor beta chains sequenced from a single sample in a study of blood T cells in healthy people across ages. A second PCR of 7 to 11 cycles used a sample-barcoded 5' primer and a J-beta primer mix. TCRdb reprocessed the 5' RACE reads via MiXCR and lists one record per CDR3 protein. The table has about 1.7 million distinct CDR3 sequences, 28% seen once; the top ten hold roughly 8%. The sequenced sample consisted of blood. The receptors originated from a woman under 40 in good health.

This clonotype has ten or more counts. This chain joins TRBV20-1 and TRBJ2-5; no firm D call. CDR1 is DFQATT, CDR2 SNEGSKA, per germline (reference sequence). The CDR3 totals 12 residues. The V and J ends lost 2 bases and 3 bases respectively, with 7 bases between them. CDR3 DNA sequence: TGCAGTGCTAGAAGAGTCGAAGAGACCCAGTACTTC. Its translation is CSARRVEETQYF.

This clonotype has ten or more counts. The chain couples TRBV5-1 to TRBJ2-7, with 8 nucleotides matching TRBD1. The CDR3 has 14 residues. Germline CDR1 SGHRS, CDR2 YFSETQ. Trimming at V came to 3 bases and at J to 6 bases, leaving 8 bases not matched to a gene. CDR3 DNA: TGCGCCAGCAGCTCTCGGACAGGGATCCCCGAGCAGTACTTC. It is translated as CASSSRTGIPEQYF.

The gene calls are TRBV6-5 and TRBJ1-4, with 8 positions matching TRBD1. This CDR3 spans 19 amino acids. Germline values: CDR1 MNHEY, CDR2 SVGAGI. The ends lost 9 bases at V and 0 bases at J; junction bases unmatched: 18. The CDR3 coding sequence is TGTGCCAGTAGTCCTACTCGGACAGGGAGCCCCACAACTAATGAAAAACTGTTTTTT. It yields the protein CASSPTRTGSPTTNEKLFF.

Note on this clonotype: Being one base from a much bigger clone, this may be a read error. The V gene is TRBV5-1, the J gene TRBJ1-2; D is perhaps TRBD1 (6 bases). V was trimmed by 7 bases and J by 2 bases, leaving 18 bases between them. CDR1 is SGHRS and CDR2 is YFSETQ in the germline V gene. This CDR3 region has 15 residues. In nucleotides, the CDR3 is TGCGCCAGCGGCCCTGACGGGACACCGAACTATGGCTACACCTTC. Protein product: CASGPDGTPNYGYTF.

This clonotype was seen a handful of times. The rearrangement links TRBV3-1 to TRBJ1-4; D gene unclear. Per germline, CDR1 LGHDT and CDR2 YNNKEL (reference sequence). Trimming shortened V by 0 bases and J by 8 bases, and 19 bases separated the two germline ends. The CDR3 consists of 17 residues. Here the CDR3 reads CASSQDSHYPRGEKLFF. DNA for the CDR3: TGTGCCAGCAGCCAAGACAGCCACTACCCCCGAGGAGAAAAACTGTTTTTT.

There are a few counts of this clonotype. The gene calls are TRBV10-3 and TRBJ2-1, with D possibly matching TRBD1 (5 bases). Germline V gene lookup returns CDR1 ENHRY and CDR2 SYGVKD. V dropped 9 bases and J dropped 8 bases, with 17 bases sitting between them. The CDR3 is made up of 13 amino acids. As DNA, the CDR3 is TGTGCCATAGGGGCCATGGGCAGGGATGAGCAGTTCTTC. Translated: CAIGAMGRDEQFF.

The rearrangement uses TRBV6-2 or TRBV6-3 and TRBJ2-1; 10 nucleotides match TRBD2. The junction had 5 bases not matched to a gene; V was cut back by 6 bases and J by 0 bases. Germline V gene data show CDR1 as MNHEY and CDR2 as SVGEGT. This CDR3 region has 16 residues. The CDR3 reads CASRTASGSSYNEQFF. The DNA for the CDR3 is TGTGCCAGCAGGACCGCTAGCGGGAGCTCCTACAATGAGCAGTTCTTC.

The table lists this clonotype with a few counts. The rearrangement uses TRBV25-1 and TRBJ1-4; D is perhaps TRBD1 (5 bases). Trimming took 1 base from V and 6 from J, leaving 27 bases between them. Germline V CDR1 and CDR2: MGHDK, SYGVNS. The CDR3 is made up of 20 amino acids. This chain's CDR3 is CASSEWDGTMKNGLHEKLFF. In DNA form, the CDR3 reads TGTGCCAGCAGTGAATGGGACGGAACGATGAAAAACGGGCTCCATGAAAAACTGTTTTTT.

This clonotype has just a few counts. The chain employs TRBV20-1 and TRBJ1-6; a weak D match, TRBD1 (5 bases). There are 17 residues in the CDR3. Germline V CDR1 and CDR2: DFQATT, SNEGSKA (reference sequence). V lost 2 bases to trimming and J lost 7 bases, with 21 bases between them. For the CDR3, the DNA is TGCAGTGCTAGATCCTTGACAGACCGCACATCAAATTCACCCCTCCACTTT. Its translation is CSARSLTDRTSNSPLHF.

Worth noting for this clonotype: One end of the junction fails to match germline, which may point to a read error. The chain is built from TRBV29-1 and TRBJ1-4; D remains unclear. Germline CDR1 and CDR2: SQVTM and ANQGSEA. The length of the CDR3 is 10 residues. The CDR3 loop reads CSVGVEKRFF. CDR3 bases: TGCAGCGTTGGGGTGGAAAAACGGTTTTTT.

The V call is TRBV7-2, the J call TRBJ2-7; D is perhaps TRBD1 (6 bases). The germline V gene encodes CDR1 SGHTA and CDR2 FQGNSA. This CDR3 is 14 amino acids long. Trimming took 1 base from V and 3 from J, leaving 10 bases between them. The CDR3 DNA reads TGTGCCAGCAGCTTAGAGGACAGCCACTACGAGCAGTACTTC. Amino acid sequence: CASSLEDSHYEQYF.

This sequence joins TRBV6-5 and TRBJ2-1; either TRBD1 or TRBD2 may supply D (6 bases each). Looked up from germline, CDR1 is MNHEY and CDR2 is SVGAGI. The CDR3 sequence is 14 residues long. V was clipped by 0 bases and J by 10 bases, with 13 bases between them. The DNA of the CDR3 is TGTGCCAGCAGTTACTCGAATGGGGGGCCGGAGCAGTTCTTC. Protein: CASSYSNGGPEQFF.

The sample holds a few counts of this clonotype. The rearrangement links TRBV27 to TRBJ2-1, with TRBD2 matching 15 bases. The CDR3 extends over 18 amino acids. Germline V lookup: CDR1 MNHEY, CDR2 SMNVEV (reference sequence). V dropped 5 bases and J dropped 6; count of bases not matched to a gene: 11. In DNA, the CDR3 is TGTGCCAGCAGTCGGACTAGCGGGAGGGTTAAGGAGGCCAATGAGCAGTTCTTC. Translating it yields CASSRTSGRVKEANEQFF.

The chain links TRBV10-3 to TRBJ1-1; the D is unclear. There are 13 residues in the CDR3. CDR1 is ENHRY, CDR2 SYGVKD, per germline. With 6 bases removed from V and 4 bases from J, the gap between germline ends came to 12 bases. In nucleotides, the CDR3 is TGTGCCATCAGGCCCCCCCTGGGCACTGAAGCTTTCTTT. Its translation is CAIRPPLGTEAFF.

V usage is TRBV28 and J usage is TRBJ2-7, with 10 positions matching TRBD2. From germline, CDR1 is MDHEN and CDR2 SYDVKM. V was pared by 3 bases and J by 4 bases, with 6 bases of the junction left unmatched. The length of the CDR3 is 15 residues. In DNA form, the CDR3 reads TGTGCCAGCAGTTTTTTGGCTAGCGGGGGTTACGAGCAGTACTTC. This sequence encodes CASSFLASGGYEQYF.

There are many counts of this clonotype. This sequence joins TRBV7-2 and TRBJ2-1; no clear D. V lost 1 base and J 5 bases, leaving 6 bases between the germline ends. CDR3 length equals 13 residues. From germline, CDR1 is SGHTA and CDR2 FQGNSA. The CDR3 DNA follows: TGTGCCAGCAGCTTAGACCCCAACAATGAGCAGTTCTTC. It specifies CASSLDPNNEQFF.

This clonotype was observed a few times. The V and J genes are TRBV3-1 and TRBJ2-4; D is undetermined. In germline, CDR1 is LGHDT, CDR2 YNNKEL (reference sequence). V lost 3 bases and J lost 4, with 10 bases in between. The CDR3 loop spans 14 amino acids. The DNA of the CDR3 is TGTGCCAGCAGCCATGGGGAAGGAAAAAACATTCAGTACTTC. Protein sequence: CASSHGEGKNIQYF.

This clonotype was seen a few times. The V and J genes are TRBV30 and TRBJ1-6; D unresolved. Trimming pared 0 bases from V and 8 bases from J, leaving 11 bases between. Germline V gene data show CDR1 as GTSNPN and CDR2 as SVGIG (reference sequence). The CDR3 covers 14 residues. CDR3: CAWSVSWTDSPLHF. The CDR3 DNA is TGTGCCTGGAGTGTAAGTTGGACCGATTCACCCCTCCACTTT.

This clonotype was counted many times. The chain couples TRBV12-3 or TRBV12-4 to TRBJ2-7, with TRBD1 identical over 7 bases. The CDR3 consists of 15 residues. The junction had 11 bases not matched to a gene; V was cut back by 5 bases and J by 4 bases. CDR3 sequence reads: CASSPRTGARYEQYF. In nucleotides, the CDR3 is TGTGCCAGCAGTCCCCGGACAGGAGCTAGGTACGAGCAGTACTTC.

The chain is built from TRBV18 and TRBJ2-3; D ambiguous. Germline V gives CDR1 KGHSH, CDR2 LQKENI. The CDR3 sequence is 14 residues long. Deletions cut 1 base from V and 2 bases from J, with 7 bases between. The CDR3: CASSPQVLTDTQYF. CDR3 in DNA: TGTGCCAGCTCACCACAGGTCCTCACAGATACGCAGTATTTT. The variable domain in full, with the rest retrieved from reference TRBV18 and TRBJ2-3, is NAGVMQNPRHLVRRRGQEARLRCSPMKGHSHVYWYRQLPEEGLKFMVYLQKENIIDESGMPKERFSAEFPKEGPSILRIQQVVRGDSAAYFCASSPQVLTDTQYFGPGTRLTVL.

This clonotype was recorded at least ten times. The DNA for the CDR3 is TGTGCCAGCCCTCCCCGGGACTGGCCACTCTACGAGCAGTACTTC. This encodes CASPPRDWPLYEQYF. V usage is TRBV12-3 or TRBV12-4 and J usage is TRBJ2-7; possibly TRBD2 for D (6 bases). The CDR3 covers 15 residues. V lost 8 bases and J 3 bases, leaving 20 bases between the germline ends.

The CDR3 spells CASLKGGNEKLFF. CDR3 bases: TGTGCTAGTTTGAAGGGTGGGAATGAAAAACTGTTTTTT. This chain uses TRBV12-5 with TRBJ1-4; no firm D call. V was clipped by 8 bases and J by 5 bases, with 12 bases between them. This CDR3 contains 13 residues. Germline loops: CDR1 LGHNT, CDR2 FRNRAP.

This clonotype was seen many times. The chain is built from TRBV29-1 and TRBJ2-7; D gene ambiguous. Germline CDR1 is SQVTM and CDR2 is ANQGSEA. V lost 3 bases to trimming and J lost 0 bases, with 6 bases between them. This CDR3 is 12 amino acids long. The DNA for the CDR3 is TGCAGCGTTGAGGTCGGCTCCTACGAGCAGTACTTC. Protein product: CSVEVGSYEQYF.

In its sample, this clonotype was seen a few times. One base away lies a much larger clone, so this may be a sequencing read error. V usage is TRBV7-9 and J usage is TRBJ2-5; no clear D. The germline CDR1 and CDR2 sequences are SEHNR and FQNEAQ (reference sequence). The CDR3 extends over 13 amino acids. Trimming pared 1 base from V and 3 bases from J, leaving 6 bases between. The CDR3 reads CASSLDPEETQYF. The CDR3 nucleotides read TGTGCCAGCAGCTTAGACCCTGAAGAGACCCAGTACTTC. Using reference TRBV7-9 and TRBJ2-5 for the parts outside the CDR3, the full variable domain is DTGVSQNPRHKITKRGQNVTFRCDPISEHNRLYWYRQTLGQGPEFLTYFQNEAQLEKSRLLSDRFSAERPKGSFSTLEIQRTEQGDSAMYLCASSLDPEETQYFGPGTRLLVL.

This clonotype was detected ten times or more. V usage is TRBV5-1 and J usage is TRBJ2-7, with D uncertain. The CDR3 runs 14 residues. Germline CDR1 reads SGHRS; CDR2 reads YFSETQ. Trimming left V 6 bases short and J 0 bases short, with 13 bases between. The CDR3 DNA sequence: TGCGCCAGCACTTTCAGCGAGAGCTCCTACGAGCAGTACTTC. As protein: CASTFSESSYEQYF.

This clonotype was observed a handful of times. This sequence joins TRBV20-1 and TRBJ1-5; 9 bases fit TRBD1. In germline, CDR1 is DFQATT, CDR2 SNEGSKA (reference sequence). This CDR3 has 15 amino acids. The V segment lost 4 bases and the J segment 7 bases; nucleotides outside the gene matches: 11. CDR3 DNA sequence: TGCAGTGCTACGTCCACAGGGGGCCGTGGGCAGCCCCAGCATTTT. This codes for CSATSTGGRGQPQHF.

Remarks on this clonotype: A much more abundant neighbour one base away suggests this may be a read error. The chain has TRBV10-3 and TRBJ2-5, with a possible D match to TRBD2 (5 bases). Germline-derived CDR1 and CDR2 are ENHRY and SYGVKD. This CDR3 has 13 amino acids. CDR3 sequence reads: CAVSVRVQETQYF. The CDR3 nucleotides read TGTGCCGTCAGTGTGAGGGTACAAGAGACCCAGTACTTC.

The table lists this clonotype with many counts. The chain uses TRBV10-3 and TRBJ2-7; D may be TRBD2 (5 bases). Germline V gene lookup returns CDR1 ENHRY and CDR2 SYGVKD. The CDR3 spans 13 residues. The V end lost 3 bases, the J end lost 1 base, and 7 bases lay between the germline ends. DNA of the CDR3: TGTGCCATCAGTGATCTAGCTTCCTACGAGCAGTACTTC. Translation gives CAISDLASYEQYF.

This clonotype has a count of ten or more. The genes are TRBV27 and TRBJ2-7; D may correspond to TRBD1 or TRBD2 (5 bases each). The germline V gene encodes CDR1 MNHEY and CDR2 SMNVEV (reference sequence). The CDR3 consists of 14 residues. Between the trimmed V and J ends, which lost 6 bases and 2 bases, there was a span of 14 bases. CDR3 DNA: TGTGCCAGCAGAATCCGGGACGGACCCTACGAGCAGTACTTC. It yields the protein CASRIRDGPYEQYF.